This paragraph covers one T cell receptor (beta chain) sequence. A much larger clone differs from this one at a single base, so this may be a read error. The TCR beta profiling, which covered VDJ combination and CDR3 sequence, was carried out using genomic DNA as the template. TCRdb ran MiXCR on the reads and lists one entry per CDR3 protein. Of about 180,000 distinct CDR3 sequences in the sample, around half are singletons; the top ten hold about 1.8%. CDR3 length: 13 amino acids. CDR1 SGHRS and CDR2 YFSETQ come from the germline V gene. The sample originates from a study of CD8+CD57+ T cells in acquired aplastic anemia. By flow cytometry, patients selected for sequencing had shown an expansion of CD8+CD57+ cells.

This chain connects TRBV5-1 to TRBJ2-2; weak D call: TRBD2 (5 bases). The receptor's source is a human donor with aplastic anemia. The sequenced sample was sorted CD4+, CD8+, or CD8+CD57+ T cells (not recorded which) from PBMCs. The CDR3 sequence: CASSLAGYGELCF. CDR3 nucleotides: TGCGCCAGCAGCTTGGCCGGTTACGGGGAGCTGTGTTTT.